The sequence of this T cell receptor (beta chain) was determined in a study of blood T cell repertoires in COVID-19. In the study overall: Specimens from acute and convalescent COVID-19 originated in the United States, Italy and Spain. The cDNA or gDNA used as material had been derived from T cells, B-cell-depleted T cells, or PBMCs.

J was trimmed by 4 bases and V by 2 bases; bases with no gene match: 11. Germline loops: CDR1 SGHTA, CDR2 FQGNSA. The length of the CDR3 is 17 residues. Authors' methods: Amplification of reference gene primers provided the estimated nucleated cell counts. Repertoires were generated with immunoSEQ multiplex PCR, while TCRdb's copy carries only in-frame clones and drops some. V and J calls plus clone size are reproduced from that table; the DNA served to infer D and trimming. The sample consists of around 7,000 clones, 86% of them appearing once. Sequencing used peripheral blood. The V gene is TRBV7-2, the J gene TRBJ2-7; TRBD2 aligns across 10 bases. The receptor's source is a human donor with active COVID-19. The donor label of this sample is uncertain. In DNA, the CDR3 is TGTGCCAGCAGCTTACGGGGGCTAGCGGGGGAACATTACGAGCAGTACTTC. It codes for CASSLRGLAGEHYEQYF.